The 27 T cell receptor beta chains given below trace back to one sample, sequenced in a study of PD-L1 blockade in urothelial cancer. Measured with immunoSEQ multiplex PCR; TCRdb has only the in-frame clones, and not every one. The table lists about 32,000 clones, over 80% of them singletons, with under 4.5% in the top ten. The source was PBMCs, collected around atezolizumab (anti-PD-L1) treatment. These receptors originate from a man aged 45-65 years with urothelial cancer.

The chain is built from TRBV10-1 and TRBJ2-7; TRBD2 agrees at 12 bases. Germline V gene data show CDR1 as WNHNN and CDR2 as SYGVQD (reference sequence). There are 15 residues in the CDR3. Losses at the gene ends were 4 bases for V and 7 bases for J; bases not matched to a gene: 8. The CDR3 sequence is CASSVASGGAEEQYF. As DNA, the CDR3 is TGCGCCAGCAGTGTCGCTAGCGGGGGGGCTGAAGAGCAGTACTTC.

V and J are TRBV12-5 and TRBJ2-7; 7 positions agree with TRBD1. Trimming took 2 bases from V and 3 from J; bases not matched to a gene: 10. CDR3 length equals 16 residues. The germline gives CDR1 LGHNT, CDR2 FRNRAP. The CDR3 DNA reads as TGTGCTAGTGGTTTGCCTCGAATGGGACAGCTCTACGAGCAGTACTTC. Amino acids: CASGLPRMGQLYEQYF.

The gene calls are TRBV2 and TRBJ2-3, with D possibly matching TRBD1 (6 bases). Germline values: CDR1 SNHLY, CDR2 FYNNEI. V shed 5 bases and J shed 2 bases, with 8 bases lying between them. CDR3 size: 13 residues. CDR3 region: CASSRQVTDTQYF. The DNA for the CDR3 is TGTGCCAGCAGTAGACAGGTCACAGATACGCAGTATTTT.

This clone came up a few times. The chain has TRBV5-1 and TRBJ1-2; D remains unclear. This CDR3 region has 13 residues. The V end lost 0 bases, the J end lost 1 base, and 4 bases lay between the germline ends. CDR1 SGHRS and CDR2 YFSETQ come from the germline V gene. This chain's CDR3 is CASSLGYNYGYTF. DNA of the CDR3: TGCGCCAGCAGCTTGGGCTATAACTATGGCTACACCTTC.

By frequency in the sample, this clone is medium-sized. The V and J genes are TRBV7-9 and TRBJ2-7, with D maybe TRBD1 (6 bases). Trimming removed 5 bases at V and 0 bases at J, with 11 bases between. This CDR3 contains 14 residues. Germline CDR1 and CDR2: SEHNR and FQNEAQ (reference sequence). The CDR3 region is CASSVRTASYEQYF. In DNA form, the CDR3 reads TGTGCCAGCAGCGTTAGGACAGCCTCCTACGAGCAGTACTTC.

Written as DNA, the CDR3 is TGTGCCAGCAGCTTGAAAGGGAGAGGAGCTTTCTTT. Its translation is CASSLKGRGAFF. The chain couples TRBV5-8 to TRBJ1-1; no clear D gene. The CDR3 runs 12 residues. Trimming removed 1 base at V and 10 bases at J, with 11 bases between. Germline CDR1 SGHTS, CDR2 YDEGEE.

CDR3 nucleotides: TGCGCCAGCAGCCTCAATCAGGGGGCCGGGGAGACCCAGTACTTC. Translation: CASSLNQGAGETQYF. The rearrangement uses TRBV5-1 and TRBJ2-5; TRBD1 agrees at 8 bases. Per the germline V gene, CDR1 is SGHRS and CDR2 is YFSETQ. The length of the CDR3 is 15 residues. Germline trimming cut 4 bases from V and 5 bases from J; bases unmatched to any gene: 10.

The genes are TRBV6-1 and TRBJ2-7; TRBD2 aligns across 10 bases. Per germline, CDR1 MNHNS and CDR2 SASEGT. Trimming cost V 8 bases and J 3 bases; bases outside gene matches: 7. CDR3 length: 14 amino acids. The CDR3 sequence: CASSKAGGLYEQYF. CDR3 in DNA: TGTGCCAGCTCAAAAGCGGGGGGGCTCTACGAGCAGTACTTC.

The genes are TRBV30 and TRBJ2-2, with TRBD1 as a possible D gene (5 bases). Between the trimmed V and J ends, which lost 0 bases and 4 bases, there was a span of 12 bases. CDR1 GTSNPN and CDR2 SVGIG come from the germline V gene (reference sequence). CDR3 size: 15 residues. CDR3 sequence: CAWSVIGHPTGELFF. The CDR3, as DNA: TGTGCCTGGAGTGTAATTGGACACCCCACCGGGGAGCTGTTTTTT.

The V call is TRBV18, the J call TRBJ2-2; D may be TRBD2 (5 bases). The germline V and J ends were trimmed by 3 bases and 0 bases, with 11 bases remaining between them. This CDR3 contains 16 residues. The germline V gene has CDR1 KGHSH and CDR2 LQKENI. CDR3 nucleotide sequence: TGTGCCAGCTCACCCTCGAGGGCAACGAACACCGGGGAGCTGTTTTTT. Encoded protein: CASSPSRATNTGELFF. The full variable domain, with the rest looked up from reference TRBV18 and TRBJ2-2, is NAGVMQNPRHLVRRRGQEARLRCSPMKGHSHVYWYRQLPEEGLKFMVYLQKENIIDESGMPKERFSAEFPKEGPSILRIQQVVRGDSAAYFCASSPSRATNTGELFFGEGSRLTVL.

This clone occurred once. The rearrangement uses TRBV19 and TRBJ2-1; 10 bases map to TRBD1. The CDR3 has 14 amino acids. The V and J ends lost 6 bases and 4 bases, in that order; junction bases with no gene match: 3. Germline-derived CDR1 and CDR2 are LNHDA and SQIVND (reference sequence). The CDR3 region is CASRRQGAYNEQFF. The DNA of the CDR3 is TGTGCCAGTAGGCGACAGGGGGCATACAATGAGCAGTTCTTC.

The chain recombines TRBV5-1 with TRBJ2-7, with D perhaps TRBD2 (6 bases). V lost 2 bases, J lost 8 bases, and 11 bases lay in between. The CDR3 has 12 residues. Germline V gene sequence: CDR1 SGHRS, CDR2 YFSETQ. DNA of the CDR3: TGCGCCAGCAGCTTCGGGGGTGGACAGCAGTACTTC. It specifies CASSFGGGQQYF.

The chain couples TRBV10-1 to TRBJ1-3, with a possible D match to TRBD1 (6 bases). The germline gives CDR1 WNHNN, CDR2 SYGVQD (reference sequence). The CDR3 is made up of 18 amino acids. The V gene lost 9 bases and the J gene lost 4 bases, with 28 bases spanning the gap. The CDR3 loop is CARWGRQELLTLGNTIYF. For the CDR3, the DNA is TGCGCCAGGTGGGGGCGACAGGAACTCCTGACTCTGGGAAACACCATATATTTT.

V is TRBV7-9 and J is TRBJ2-2; the D is unclear. Per germline, CDR1 SEHNR and CDR2 FQNEAQ (reference sequence). Trimming stripped 2 bases from V and 2 bases from J, with 6 bases between. The CDR3 is made up of 14 amino acids. The CDR3, as DNA: TGTGCCAGCAGCTTACAGTTCAACACCGGGGAGCTGTTTTTT. Translated: CASSLQFNTGELFF.

The chain recombines TRBV7-8 with TRBJ2-7, with D maybe TRBD1 (7 bases). There are 13 residues in the CDR3. The V end was cut by 5 bases, the J end by 3 bases, with 11 bases between. Germline V gene sequence: CDR1 SGHVS, CDR2 FQNEAQ. CDR3 in amino acids: CASSAGQNYEQYF. As DNA, the CDR3 is TGTGCCAGCAGCGCGGGACAGAACTACGAGCAGTACTTC.

V usage is TRBV7-9 and J usage is TRBJ1-1, with D perhaps matching TRBD1 (5 bases). The CDR3 consists of 13 residues. CDR1 is SEHNR and CDR2 is FQNEAQ in the germline V gene (reference sequence). Trimming removed 5 bases at V and 5 bases at J, with 12 bases between. The CDR3 region is CASSADSLTEAFF. The CDR3 DNA follows: TGTGCCAGCAGCGCCGACAGTTTGACTGAAGCTTTCTTT.

This sequence joins TRBV28 and TRBJ2-7; D remains ambiguous. CDR3 length equals 12 residues. V lost 3 bases, J lost 9 bases, and 12 bases lay in between. Germline values: CDR1 MDHEN, CDR2 SYDVKM. The CDR3 loop is CASSLLLRRQYF. The CDR3 nucleotides read TGTGCCAGCAGTTTGTTACTGAGGCGGCAGTACTTC.

This clone was seen once. The chain carries TRBV6-5 and TRBJ2-7, with 9 nucleotides matching TRBD1. CDR3 length: 14 amino acids. Germline V gene lookup returns CDR1 MNHEY and CDR2 SVGAGI. V lost 4 bases to trimming and J lost 5 bases; unmatched junction nucleotides: 6. As DNA, the CDR3 is TGTGCCAGCAGTTTCGGGACAGGGTCTCACGAGCAGTACTTC. This translates into CASSFGTGSHEQYF.

The chain links TRBV9 to TRBJ1-5; D may be TRBD1 (6 bases). This CDR3 comprises 15 residues. Germline lookup yields CDR1 SGDLS and CDR2 YYNGEE. The V end was cut by 2 bases, the J end by 2 bases, with 11 bases between. The chain's CDR3 is CASSVGAGGNQPQHF. CDR3 DNA sequence: TGTGCCAGCAGCGTTGGGGCAGGGGGCAATCAGCCCCAGCATTTT.

J is TRBJ1-6 and V is TRBV18, with D possibly being TRBD1 (6 bases). This CDR3 is 15 amino acids long. Germline loops: CDR1 KGHSH, CDR2 LQKENI. Trimming pared 2 bases from V and 8 bases from J, leaving 13 bases between. The CDR3 bases are TGTGCCAGCTCACCAGGCGGGGGCCTTGATTCACCCCTCCACTTT. Translation: CASSPGGGLDSPLHF. The full variable domain, its missing parts supplied by reference TRBV18 and TRBJ1-6, is NAGVMQNPRHLVRRRGQEARLRCSPMKGHSHVYWYRQLPEEGLKFMVYLQKENIIDESGMPKERFSAEFPKEGPSILRIQQVVRGDSAAYFCASSPGGGLDSPLHFGNGTRLTVT.

This rearrangement joins TRBV10-2 to TRBJ2-3; TRBD2 agrees at 7 bases. There are 13 residues in the CDR3. Germline lookup yields CDR1 WSHSY and CDR2 SAAADI. V lost 8 bases, J lost 4 bases, and 6 bases stayed unmatched. The CDR3 loop is CASRGRGPDTQYF. As DNA, the CDR3 is TGCGCCAGCCGGGGGAGGGGTCCAGATACGCAGTATTTT.

The J gene is TRBJ2-3, the V gene TRBV25-1; D ambiguous. The CDR3 sequence is 14 residues long. Trimming stripped 2 bases from V and 6 bases from J, with 12 bases between. The germline V gene has CDR1 MGHDK and CDR2 SYGVNS. In DNA, the CDR3 is TGTGCCAGCAGTGAAAGACGGCTGAGGGATACGCAGTATTTT. Its translation: CASSERRLRDTQYF.

This rearrangement joins TRBV5-6 to TRBJ2-5; possible D gene TRBD2, 6 bases. With 4 bases removed from V and 6 bases from J, the gap between germline ends came to 19 bases. The germline V gene encodes CDR1 SGHDT and CDR2 YYEEEE. This CDR3 comprises 15 residues. CDR3 residues: CASSISGGSTKTQYF. The CDR3 bases are TGTGCCAGCAGCATCTCCGGGGGTTCCACCAAGACCCAGTACTTC. The full variable domain, rest sourced from reference TRBV5-6 and TRBJ2-5, is DAGVTQSPTHLIKTRGQQVTLRCSPKSGHDTVSWYQQALGQGPQFIFQYYEEEERQRGNFPDRFSGHQFPNYSSELNVNALLLGDSALYLCASSISGGSTKTQYFGPGTRLLVL.

V and J are TRBV6-5 and TRBJ1-1, with a possible D match to TRBD1 (5 bases). Germline V gene sequence: CDR1 MNHEY, CDR2 SVGAGI. This CDR3 has 14 residues. Trimming shortened V by 5 bases and J by 1 base, and 11 bases separated the two germline ends. CDR3 residues: CASSKTGPNTEAFF. The CDR3 region has the DNA TGTGCCAGCAGTAAAACAGGACCGAACACTGAAGCTTTCTTT.

This chain connects TRBV4-3 to TRBJ2-3; D is possibly TRBD2 (6 bases). Germline V gene data show CDR1 as LGHNA and CDR2 as YSLEER. Trimming cost V 0 bases and J 3 bases, with 16 bases left between them. The CDR3 spans 17 residues. The CDR3 sequence is CASSQDPGTPPTDTQYF. In nucleotides, the CDR3 is TGCGCCAGCAGCCAAGATCCCGGGACTCCCCCGACAGATACGCAGTATTTT.

The chain couples TRBV9 to TRBJ2-3, with 8 bases matching TRBD2. CDR3 length equals 17 residues. V shed 0 bases, J shed 3 bases, and the junction held 9 bases outside the gene matches. Germline V lookup: CDR1 SGDLS, CDR2 YYNGEE. The CDR3 DNA follows: TGTGCCAGCAGCGTAGGATCCGGGACGGGAGGGACAGATACGCAGTATTTT. This sequence encodes CASSVGSGTGGTDTQYF.

The chain recombines TRBV6-4 with TRBJ2-3; the match to TRBD2 covers 8 bases. The CDR3 totals 15 residues. The germline V gene encodes CDR1 MRHNA and CDR2 SNTAGT. Trimming removed 5 bases from V and 0 bases from J; junction bases left unmatched: 4. The CDR3 reads CASSQTSASTDTQYF. As DNA, the CDR3 is TGTGCCAGCAGTCAGACTAGCGCTAGCACAGATACGCAGTATTTT.